This TCR beta chain appears in the sequencing data of a study of T-cell memory formation after mild COVID-19. Whole-study context: Among the donors, TCR clusters were largely specific to each donor. General study results and limits: Memory cells collected pre-infection included some clones that later responded, suggesting cross-reactive memory joined.

The CDR3 has 14 residues. V was cut by 7 bases and J by 2 bases, with 15 bases left in between. Germline loops: CDR1 ENHRY, CDR2 SYGVKD. One entry per CDR3 protein results from TCRdb running MiXCR on the 5' RACE reads. The data show roughly 560,000 distinct CDR3 sequences, 20% seen once. This clonotype was observed many times. The antigen remains undetermined. V is TRBV10-3 and J is TRBJ2-7, with D perhaps matching TRBD2 (6 bases). The specimen was PBMCs or a T cell subset sorted from them (not recorded which). This TCR came from an adult woman who had mild COVID-19 (a few samples of this study predate the infection). Cell type and time point are not known. The CDR3 DNA follows: TGTGCCATCACCTCGGGACTGTCTGCCTACGAGCAGTACTTC. It translates to CAITSGLSAYEQYF.